The clone carrying this T cell receptor (beta chain) has ten or more counts. The data were obtained in a study of regulatory T cells in long-lasting Graves disease. Time point of the sample: newly diagnosed GD, antithyroid drugs for less than 3 months. Isolated PBMC RNA provided the starting material for the TCR library. Sequencing libraries for TCR beta were prepared with iRepertoire HTBI primers and Arm-PCR of CDR3 regions. TCRdb analysed the multiplex PCR reads with MiXCR anew, one entry per CDR3 protein. The sample lists some 230,000 distinct CDR3 sequences, around 17% occurring once. Trimming stripped 3 bases from V and 1 base from J, with 9 bases between. The CDR3 length is 14 residues. CDR1 LNHDA and CDR2 SQIVND come from the germline V gene (reference sequence).

This chain links TRBV19 with TRBJ1-1; D is unclear. Sequences were derived from peripheral blood mononuclear cells (PBMCs), sampled at new diagnosis, from a patient treated with antithyroid drugs. The clonotype originates from a female donor with Graves disease. The CDR3 DNA reads TGTGCCAGTAGTATTGCACCCTGGAACACTGAAGCTTTCTTT. As protein: CASSIAPWNTEAFF.